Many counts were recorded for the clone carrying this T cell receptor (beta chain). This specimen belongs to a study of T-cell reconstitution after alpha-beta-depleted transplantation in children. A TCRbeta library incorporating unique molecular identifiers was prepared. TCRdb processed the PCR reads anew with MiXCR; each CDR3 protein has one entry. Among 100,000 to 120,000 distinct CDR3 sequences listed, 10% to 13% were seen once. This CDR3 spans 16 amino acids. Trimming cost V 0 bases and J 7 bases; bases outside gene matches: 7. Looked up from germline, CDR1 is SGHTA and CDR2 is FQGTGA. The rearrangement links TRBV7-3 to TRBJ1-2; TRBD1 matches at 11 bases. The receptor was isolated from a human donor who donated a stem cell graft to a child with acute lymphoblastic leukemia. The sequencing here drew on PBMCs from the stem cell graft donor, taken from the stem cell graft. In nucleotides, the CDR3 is TGTGCCAGCAGCTTAACCCCCGGACAGGGGGCTGGTGGCTACACCTTC. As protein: CASSLTPGQGAGGYTF.